This T cell receptor (beta chain) was sequenced during a study of blood T cell repertoires in COVID-19. About the research overall: Sources were T cells, B-cell-depleted T cells, or PBMCs; the material itself was cDNA or gDNA.

The data were produced by immunoSEQ multiplex PCR, yet TCRdb's version contains in-frame clones alone and is incomplete. The sample yields approximately 90,000 clones, 79% seen once. The V and J ends lost 4 bases and 7 bases, in that order; junction bases with no gene match: 5. The CDR3 contains 13 residues. The germline V gene encodes CDR1 SGHTA and CDR2 FQGNSA. This TCR came from a man in his 70s with acute or convalescent COVID-19. V is TRBV7-2 and J is TRBJ1-1, with TRBD1 matching over 8 bases. Sequenced input: peripheral blood. The CDR3 spells CASSWTGIGEAFF. The CDR3 DNA reads TGTGCCAGCAGCTGGACAGGGATCGGTGAAGCTTTCTTT. Filled out from reference TRBV7-2 and TRBJ1-1, the complete variable domain reads GAGVSQSPSNKVTEKGKDVELRCDPISGHTALYWYRQSLGQGLEFLIYFQGNSAPDKSGLPSDRFSAERTGGSVSTLTIQRTQQEDSAVYLCASSWTGIGEAFFGQGTRLTVV.